This note documents a single TCR beta chain sequence. Its antigen is currently unknown. The assay was immunoSEQ multiplex PCR, and TCRdb's table has in-frame clones only and misses some. The table includes about 68,000 clones, under 90% detected once. This sample was taken from a study of OX40 agonist ivuxolimab in advanced cancers. Across the whole study: Cancers in dose escalation were hepatocellular, melanoma, renal cell and head and neck. Three individuals attained partial responses, comprising one hepatocellular carcinoma case and two cutaneous melanoma cases.

Germline V lookup: CDR1 ENHRY, CDR2 SYGVKD. The CDR3 loop spans 14 amino acids. V lost 8 bases, J lost 0 bases, and 11 bases lay in between. Study-level findings and limits: Mean expanded clone counts were higher in CD8+ than CD4+ T cells. In a subset of nonresponders, normalized T-cell clonal expansion was also low.

This chain uses TRBV10-3 with TRBJ1-5, with D possibly matching TRBD1 (6 bases). The clonotype comes from an adult with an advanced solid tumor such as melanoma, head and neck, liver or kidney cancer. The specimen comprised CD4+ or CD8+ T cells sorted from blood, sampled in a trial of the OX40 agonist ivuxolimab. The CDR3, as DNA: TGTGCCATCGGGGACAACAATAGCAATCAGCCCCAGCATTTT. Protein: CAIGDNNSNQPQHF.